Listed below are T cell receptor beta chains from one sample, sequenced in a study of blood T cell repertoires in COVID-19. The protocol was immunoSEQ multiplex PCR, while the TCRdb copy is restricted to in-frame clones and leaves out a portion. Of approximately 150,000 clones in the sample, over 70% are singletons; the top ten hold more than 3%. Sample: PBMCs or T cells enriched from blood (not recorded which). The receptor set was obtained from a man between 45 and 60 years old in a cohort exposed to, infected with or recovered from COVID-19 (not recorded which). Both conserved end residues are part of each CDR3. Fields, in order: clone size, V gene, D gene, J gene, CDR3 DNA, CDR3 protein. D genes are given only for firm matches. Rows may omit the clone size; those that give it use once, few, many or a size class.

.	TRBV5-6	TRBD1	TRBJ1-5	TGTGCCAGCAGCTACCGGGACAGACGGAATAGCAATCAGCCCCAGCATTTT	CASSYRDRRNSNQPQHF
.	TRBV28	TRBD1	TRBJ1-1	TGTGCCAGCAGTCCCCTACAGGGGGCAGGATTGGTGAACACTGAAGCTTTCTTT	CASSPLQGAGLVNTEAFF
.	TRBV5-1	.	TRBJ1-4	TGCGCCAGCAGCTTGGCGGGGATGGGTTACGAAAAACTGTTTTTT	CASSLAGMGYEKLFF
.	TRBV27	.	TRBJ1-5	TGTGCCAGCAGTTTTAGCGCCGGCAATCAGCCCCAGCATTTT	CASSFSAGNQPQHF
.	TRBV7-8	.	TRBJ1-2	TGTGCCAGCAGCTCAAGGTCGGGGGATGGCTACACCTTC	CASSSRSGDGYTF
few	TRBV28	.	TRBJ1-5	TGTGCCAGCAGCCGGGGGGGGAGCAATCAGCCCCAGCATTTT	CASSRGGSNQPQHF
once	TRBV7-9	TRBD2	TRBJ2-3	TGTGCCAGCAGCTTAGAAGCGGGGAGGACAGATACGCAGTATTTT	CASSLEAGRTDTQYF
.	TRBV7-9	.	TRBJ2-1	TGTGCCAGCAGCTCATCGACAGGTTACAATGAGCAGTTCTTC	CASSSSTGYNEQFF
.	TRBV6-6	.	TRBJ1-1	TGTGCCAGCAGTTACGGGGCAGGGCGAGGCACTGAAGCTTTCTTT	CASSYGAGRGTEAFF
.	TRBV5-4	.	TRBJ1-1	TGTGCCAGCAGCTTGGACAGCGGGAACACTGAAGCTTTCTTT	CASSLDSGNTEAFF
.	TRBV6-5	TRBD2	TRBJ2-1	TGTGCCAGCCAACCTTCCGGGACTAATTACAATGAGCAGTTCTTC	CASQPSGTNYNEQFF
few	TRBV3-1/TRBV3-2	.	TRBJ1-2	TGTGCCAGCAGCCAAGATTATGACATGTTAGAAGTGTCGGATGGCTACACCTTC	CASSQDYDMLEVSDGYTF
.	TRBV7-8	.	TRBJ2-1	TGTGCCAGCAGCTTTGGGGGGGCGGCTTACAATGAGCAGTTCTTC	CASSFGGAAYNEQFF
.	TRBV18	TRBD2	TRBJ2-2	TGTGCCAGCTCACCACCATACGTCGGGACTAGCTGGTCGACCGGGGAGCTGTTTTTT	CASSPPYVGTSWSTGELFF
once	TRBV6-5	TRBD1	TRBJ1-1	TGTGCCGGGGGACAGGACATGAACACTGAAGCTTTCTTT	CAGGQDMNTEAFF
.	TRBV10-2	.	TRBJ2-7	TGCGCCAGCAGTGGGGAGTGGAACTACGAGCAGTACTTC	CASSGEWNYEQYF
.	TRBV27	TRBD1	TRBJ2-1	TGTGCCAGCAGTCTACGAGGGGGCTGGGAGCAGTTCTTC	CASSLRGGWEQFF
.	TRBV18	.	TRBJ1-1	TGTGCCAGCTCACCACCCTCGGGGGGAGGCACTGAAGCTTTCTTT	CASSPPSGGGTEAFF
.	TRBV6-5	.	TRBJ2-1	TGTGCCAGCAGTCGGGGTACCCCCGAGCAGTTCTTC	CASSRGTPEQFF
.	TRBV7-9	.	TRBJ2-1	TGTGCCAGCAGTCCAAGCGGGCGGAGCTCCTACAATGAGCAGTTCTTC	CASSPSGRSSYNEQFF
few	TRBV24-1	.	TRBJ2-3	TGTGCCACCATGGGGGGTGGCACAGATACGCAGTATTTT	CATMGGGTDTQYF
.	TRBV5-4	TRBD2	TRBJ2-7	TGTGCCAGCAGAGAGGGACTAGCGACAACCTACGAGCAGTACTTC	CASREGLATTYEQYF
.	TRBV6-5	.	TRBJ2-7	TGTGCCAGCAGTTACGAGGCAGGGTTTATCTACGAGCAGTACTTC	CASSYEAGFIYEQYF
.	TRBV7-2	TRBD1	TRBJ2-2	TGTGCCAGCAGCTTAGCCGGGACAGGGGTAACCGGGGAGCTGTTTTTT	CASSLAGTGVTGELFF
.	TRBV7-9	TRBD1	TRBJ2-7	TGTGCCAGCAGCGCCACAGGGGGGTACTACGAGCAGTACTTC	CASSATGGYYEQYF
.	TRBV19	.	TRBJ2-5	TGTGCCAGTAGTATGAGCGAGACCCAGTACTTC	CASSMSETQYF
.	TRBV30	.	TRBJ2-7	TGTGCCTGGAGCGGAGGGACCTGGGGAGAGCAGTACTTC	CAWSGGTWGEQYF
once	TRBV3-1/TRBV3-2	.	TRBJ1-1	TGTGCCAGCAGCCAAGTGCGGTTCCTAAACACTGAAGCTTTCTTT	CASSQVRFLNTEAFF
.	TRBV3-1/TRBV3-2	TRBD1	TRBJ1-1	TGTGCCAGCAGCCCAGGGGGAACTGAAGCTTTCTTT	CASSPGGTEAFF
.	TRBV9	.	TRBJ2-7	TGTGCCAGCAGCGTCGGTGAGAGGGAGCAGTACTTC	CASSVGEREQYF
.	TRBV6-5	TRBD2	TRBJ2-7	TGTGCCAGCAGTTACAGACTAGCGGGGATATCCTACGAGCAGTACTTC	CASSYRLAGISYEQYF
.	TRBV28	.	TRBJ1-5	TGTGCCAGCAGTTTAGAGGCGAATAGCAATCAGCCCCAGCATTTT	CASSLEANSNQPQHF
once	TRBV4-1	.	TRBJ2-3	TGCGCCAGCAGCCAAGATAGCACGGGGGGCACGACAAACACGCAGTATTTT	CASSQDSTGGTTNTQYF
once	TRBV6-5	TRBD2	TRBJ2-1	TGTGCCACCTCACTAGCGGGGGATAATGAGCAGTTCTTC	CATSLAGDNEQFF
.	TRBV5-1	TRBD1	TRBJ2-7	TGCGCCAGCAGCTTCAAGACAGGGGGATTACCCTACGAGCAGTACTTC	CASSFKTGGLPYEQYF
.	TRBV7-9	TRBD1	TRBJ1-5	TGTGCCAGCAGCTCGGACAGGGGTGCTAATCAGCCCCAGCATTTT	CASSSDRGANQPQHF
.	TRBV3-1/TRBV3-2	.	TRBJ1-1	TGTGCCAGCAGCCAAGATAACTCTGGGAACACTGAAGCTTTCTTT	CASSQDNSGNTEAFF
.	TRBV10-2	.	TRBJ1-1	TGCGCCAGCAGTGAGTACTTGAACACTGAAGCTTTCTTT	CASSEYLNTEAFF
.	TRBV7-6	.	TRBJ2-3	TGTGCCAGCAGCCTCGGGGAGGCAGCAGATACGCAGTATTTT	CASSLGEAADTQYF
.	TRBV5-1	TRBD1	TRBJ2-5	TGCGCCAGCAGCCCAATCATAGGGACAGGTGGACCTAAAGAGACCCAGTACTTC	CASSPIIGTGGPKETQYF
.	TRBV3-1/TRBV3-2	.	TRBJ2-5	TGTGCCAGCAGCCAAGGGCAGGCAAGGGAGACCCAGTACTTC	CASSQGQARETQYF
.	TRBV3-1/TRBV3-2	.	TRBJ1-4	TGTGCCAGCAGCCAAGGGGGAAGCGGAACTAATGAAAAACTGTTTTTT	CASSQGGSGTNEKLFF
.	TRBV7-8	.	TRBJ1-1	TGTGCCAGCAGCGGTATGGGCCCGGCCACTGAAGCTTTCTTT	CASSGMGPATEAFF
few	TRBV5-1	.	TRBJ2-1	TGCGCCAGCAGCGCGCAGGGGAGCTCCTACAATGAGCAGTTCTTC	CASSAQGSSYNEQFF
.	TRBV12-3/TRBV12-4	TRBD2	TRBJ2-7	TGTGCCAGCAGTTTGGGCGGGGGATACGAGCAGTACTTC	CASSLGGGYEQYF
few	TRBV4-3	TRBD2	TRBJ2-7	TGCGCCAGCAGCCAGGGGTTATTTATAGCGGGGGGGAGCTACGAGCAGTACTTC	CASSQGLFIAGGSYEQYF
.	TRBV2	.	TRBJ2-1	TGTGCCAGCACAACAGGGATTGAGCAGTTCTTC	CASTTGIEQFF
.	TRBV11-3	.	TRBJ2-2	TGTGCCAGCAGCTTAGAGGGGGGACCCGGGGAGCTGTTTTTT	CASSLEGGPGELFF
.	TRBV10-1	.	TRBJ2-7	TGCGCCAGCAGCCCCAGAAGAGGACCACAGGAGCCCGAGCAGTACTTC	CASSPRRGPQEPEQYF
once	TRBV7-8	.	TRBJ1-1	TGTGCCAGCAGTTCAATCGGGGGAGGGACTGAAGCTTTCTTT	CASSSIGGGTEAFF
.	TRBV4-1	.	TRBJ1-1	TGCGCCAGCAGCCAAGTCTTTGCGGGAGGCACTGAAGCTTTCTTT	CASSQVFAGGTEAFF
.	TRBV4-3	.	TRBJ1-1	TGCGCCAGCAGCCAGGCACGGAGCCAGCACATGAACACTGAAGCTTTCTTT	CASSQARSQHMNTEAFF
.	TRBV5-4	.	TRBJ1-4	TGTGCCAGCAGCTCGCTCCCAGGGGAAAAACTGTTTTTT	CASSSLPGEKLFF
few	TRBV5-1	TRBD1	TRBJ2-1	TGCGCCAGCAGCTTGGGACAGGGGAGCTCCTACAATGAGCAGTTCTTC	CASSLGQGSSYNEQFF